This entry concerns a single T cell receptor (beta chain). Its antigen remains unknown. Indicated time point: newly diagnosed GD, antithyroid drugs for less than 3 months. The TCR library was prepared using RNA isolated from PBMCs. CDR3 length: 14 residues. Trimming removed 1 base at V and 5 bases at J, with 11 bases between. Germline V gene data show CDR1 as SEHNR and CDR2 as FQNEAQ (reference sequence). Sequencing libraries for TCR beta were prepared with iRepertoire HTBI primers and Arm-PCR of CDR3 regions. TCRdb reprocessed the multiplex PCR reads via MiXCR and lists one record per CDR3 protein. The sample has 400,000 to 550,000 distinct CDR3 sequences; about 16% are singletons. The data are from a study of regulatory T cells in long-lasting Graves disease. Study-wide findings and caveats: TCR diversity in persistent Graves' patients was below that of newly diagnosed ones. Persistent disease was characterized by preferential usage of TRBV28, TRBJ1-2 and TRBJ2-5.

The same sample was also used in a study of T cells in Graves' hyperthyroidism and ophthalmopathy. From that paper: The HTBI primer set drove a first-round RT-PCR of the TCR CDR3.

This TCR was sampled from a woman aged 25 to 45 with Graves disease. The source was peripheral blood mononuclear cells (PBMCs), collected at new diagnosis, from a patient treated with antithyroid drugs. V usage is TRBV7-9 and J usage is TRBJ1-1, with no clear D. The CDR3 region is CASSLGAPRTEAFF. The CDR3 coding sequence is TGTGCCAGCAGCTTAGGGGCACCGCGGACTGAAGCTTTCTTT.